Presented here are 13 T cell receptor beta chains from one specimen sequenced in a study of cytomegalovirus exposure and HLA in healthy donors. The PCR ran on 60 Vbeta and 13 Jbeta primers. TCRdb's table, derived via immunoSEQ multiplex PCR, lists solely in-frame clones and lacks some. The sample consists of more than 100,000 clones, 72% of them appearing once. Sequenced input: PBMCs. The receptors were sampled from a man aged 50-59 years in good health and CMV-seropositive.

The chain joins TRBV5-6 to TRBJ1-1; the D gene is possibly TRBD1 (6 bases). The V and J ends lost 0 bases and 7 bases respectively, with 19 bases between them. CDR3 size: 16 residues. Germline V gene lookup returns CDR1 SGHDT and CDR2 YYEEEE. The chain's CDR3 is CASSLAGAARINEAFF. CDR3 in DNA: TGTGCCAGCAGCTTGGCAGGGGCCGCCCGAATAAATGAAGCTTTCTTT.

J is TRBJ1-6 and V is TRBV19; 9 nucleotides align to TRBD1. From germline, CDR1 is LNHDA and CDR2 SQIVND (reference sequence). The CDR3 has 16 amino acids. With V trimmed by 6 bases and J by 7 bases, 10 bases remained unmatched. The CDR3 DNA follows: TGTGCCAGTAGCATACAGGGGGCGGCTCGAAATTCACCCCTCCACTTT. Encoded protein: CASSIQGAARNSPLHF.

This chain uses TRBV4-1 with TRBJ2-3; 13 positions match TRBD2. The CDR3 sequence is 16 residues long. With 0 bases clipped from V and 9 bases from J, the junction kept 6 bases outside the gene matches. Germline CDR1 and CDR2: MGHRA and YSYEKL. The CDR3, as DNA: TGCGCCAGCAGCCAAGAAACTAGCGGGGGGGCAGGGACGCAGTATTTT. Protein sequence: CASSQETSGGAGTQYF.

The count of this clone is one. The chain is built from TRBV13 and TRBJ2-6; 7 bases are a match to TRBD2. Germline V gene sequence: CDR1 PRHDT, CDR2 FYEKMQ (reference sequence). This CDR3 has 15 amino acids. With V trimmed by 5 bases and J by 0 bases, 1 base remained unmatched. The CDR3 here is CASSRGVSGANVLTF. In DNA, the CDR3 is TGTGCCAGCAGCCGGGGGGTCTCTGGGGCCAACGTCCTGACTTTC. The full variable domain, its missing parts supplied by reference TRBV13 and TRBJ2-6, is AAGVIQSPRHLIKEKRETATLKCYPIPRHDTVYWYQQGPGQDPQFLISFYEKMQSDKGSIPDRFSAQQFSDYHSELNMSSLELGDSALYFCASSRGVSGANVLTFGAGSRLTVL.

Worth noting for this clone: At one end the junction does not follow the germline gene, possibly because of a read error. V and J are TRBV7-7 and TRBJ2-5; TRBD2 agrees at 9 bases. The CDR3 totals 16 residues. Looked up from germline, CDR1 is SSHAT and CDR2 is FNYEAQ (reference sequence). The DNA for the CDR3 is TGTGCTAGCAGCTTAGGTGGTAGCGGGAGAATAGAGACCCAGTACTTC. Translation: CASSLGGSGRIETQYF.

The chain employs TRBV11-3 and TRBJ2-7, with 9 positions matching TRBD2. Looked up from germline, CDR1 is SGHNT and CDR2 is YENEEA. This CDR3 region has 15 residues. With V trimmed by 5 bases and J by 0 bases, 5 bases remained unmatched. The chain's CDR3 is CASSPGLATSYEQYF. In nucleotides, the CDR3 is TGTGCCAGCAGCCCCGGACTAGCGACCTCCTACGAGCAGTACTTC.

By share, this clone ranks as medium-sized. V is TRBV2 and J is TRBJ1-1; TRBD1 agrees at 7 bases. With 6 bases clipped from V and 5 bases from J, the junction kept 6 bases outside the gene matches. The germline V gene encodes CDR1 SNHLY and CDR2 FYNNEI. This CDR3 contains 13 residues. Here the CDR3 reads CASRARGMTEAFF. CDR3 DNA sequence: TGTGCCAGCAGGGCCAGGGGGATGACTGAAGCTTTCTTT.

This sequence joins TRBV7-9 and TRBJ2-1; 7 bases agree with TRBD1. From germline, CDR1 is SEHNR and CDR2 FQNEAQ (reference sequence). Losses at the gene ends were 5 bases for V and 8 bases for J; bases not matched to a gene: 12. This CDR3 is built from 15 residues. The chain's CDR3 is CASSPTTGPPDEQFF. CDR3 bases: TGTGCCAGCAGCCCGACGACAGGGCCCCCGGATGAGCAGTTCTTC. The complete variable domain, with remaining parts taken from reference TRBV7-9 and TRBJ2-1, reads DTGVSQNPRHKITKRGQNVTFRCDPISEHNRLYWYRQTLGQGPEFLTYFQNEAQLEKSRLLSDRFSAERPKGSFSTLEIQRTEQGDSAMYLCASSPTTGPPDEQFFGPGTRLTVL.

The chain combines TRBV6-5 with TRBJ1-1, with a weak D call TRBD1 (5 bases). The CDR3 sequence is 13 residues long. The germline CDR1 and CDR2 sequences are MNHEY and SVGAGI. The ends were cut back, 2 bases at V and 4 bases at J, with 8 bases in the middle. The CDR3 coding sequence is TGTGCCAGCAGTTACGGTAGGGGCACTGAAGCTTTCTTT. The encoded protein is CASSYGRGTEAFF.

V gene TRBV6-1 combines with J gene TRBJ1-5; D gene uncertain. Germline-derived CDR1 and CDR2 are MNHNS and SASEGT. The ends were cut back, 4 bases at V and 4 bases at J, with 11 bases in the middle. The CDR3 length is 14 residues. The CDR3 loop reads CASSAPDWNQPQHF. The DNA for the CDR3 is TGTGCCAGCAGTGCCCCCGACTGGAATCAGCCCCAGCATTTT.

The V and J genes are TRBV10-1 and TRBJ1-1; the match to TRBD1 covers 7 bases. The CDR3 is 15 residues long. Germline-derived CDR1 and CDR2 are WNHNN and SYGVQD (reference sequence). V lost 5 bases and J lost 0; bases outside the gene matches: 6. The CDR3, as DNA: TGCGCCAGCAGTCCACTGGGACAGATGAACACTGAAGCTTTCTTT. Protein sequence: CASSPLGQMNTEAFF.

The chain links TRBV20-1 to TRBJ2-3; D might be TRBD2 (5 bases). The CDR3 is 11 amino acids. V shed 4 bases and J shed 8 bases, with 10 bases lying between them. CDR1 and CDR2 from the germline V gene are DFQATT and SNEGSKA (reference sequence). CDR3 in amino acids: CSAMSGVTQYF. Written as DNA, the CDR3 is TGCAGTGCTATGTCCGGGGTTACGCAGTATTTT.

A few counts support this clone. The chain recombines TRBV11-3 with TRBJ2-1, with TRBD2 matching over 8 bases. V shed 0 bases, J shed 7 bases, and the junction held 8 bases outside the gene matches. The CDR3 is 16 amino acids. Germline assignment: CDR1 SGHNT and CDR2 YENEEA. CDR3 DNA sequence: TGTGCCAGCAGCTTAGATTTGGGACTAGGGATTAATGAGCAGTTCTTC. Translating gives CASSLDLGLGINEQFF.